These T cell receptor beta chains were read from a single sample in a study of blood T cell repertoires in COVID-19. Clones were sequenced by immunoSEQ multiplex PCR, and TCRdb holds only the in-frame ones, with some missing. In the table there are 200,000 to 250,000 clones, 80% to 90% of which are singletons. Specimen: PBMCs or T cells enriched from blood (not recorded which). Source of these receptors: a woman under 30 in a cohort exposed to, infected with or recovered from COVID-19 (not recorded which). Each CDR3 is given with its conserved first and last residue. Each record gives: J gene, V gene, D gene, clone size, CDR3 protein, CDR3 DNA. D genes are given only for firm matches. Clone size, where shown, is once, few, many, or a class for clones that have expanded.

TRBJ2-7 TRBV25-1 TRBD2 NA CASSEYGGGSYEQYF TGTGCCAGCAGTGAATATGGGGGGGGGTCCTACGAGCAGTACTTC
TRBJ2-7 TRBV3-1/TRBV3-2 TRBD2 NA CASSLGLAGVYEQYF TGTGCCAGCAGCCTGGGACTAGCGGGAGTCTACGAGCAGTACTTC
TRBJ2-3 TRBV3-1/TRBV3-2 NA NA CASSPPGVTQYF TGTGCCAGCAGCCCCCCCGGTGTCACGCAGTATTTT
TRBJ1-3 TRBV3-1/TRBV3-2 TRBD1 NA CASSNPGQGASGNTIYF TGTGCCAGCAGTAACCCGGGACAGGGGGCTTCTGGAAACACCATATATTTT
TRBJ2-1 TRBV4-2 NA NA CASSQESAGNYNEQFF TGTGCCAGCAGCCAAGAGTCGGCGGGGAACTACAATGAGCAGTTCTTC
TRBJ1-2 TRBV2 NA NA CASSEVQAFNYGYTF TGTGCCAGCAGTGAAGTACAGGCTTTTAACTATGGCTACACCTTC
TRBJ2-1 TRBV2 NA NA CASIPEAGSNEQFF TGTGCCAGCATCCCTGAAGCGGGTTCTAATGAGCAGTTCTTC
TRBJ1-1 TRBV27 NA NA CASSGGRRNTEAFF TGTGCCAGCAGTGGGGGGAGGAGAAACACTGAAGCTTTCTTT
TRBJ1-6 TRBV28 TRBD1 NA CASTTTGQGYNSPLHF TGTGCCAGCACCACCACCGGACAGGGCTATAATTCACCCCTCCACTTT
TRBJ1-5 TRBV10-3 TRBD1 NA CAISWTGDNQPQHF TGTGCCATCAGTTGGACAGGGGACAATCAGCCCCAGCATTTT
TRBJ1-3 TRBV4-1 NA NA CASRHHSGNTIYF TGCGCCAGCAGACACCACTCTGGAAACACCATATATTTT
TRBJ2-3 TRBV19 NA once CASSIGGRSTDTQYF TGTGCCAGTAGTATAGGGGGGAGGAGCACAGATACGCAGTATTTT
TRBJ2-7 TRBV2 TRBD2 once CASRALAGGLYEQYF TGTGCCAGCAGGGCCCTCGCGGGAGGGCTCTACGAGCAGTACTTC
TRBJ2-3 TRBV3-1/TRBV3-2 TRBD1 NA CASSPYDRADTQYF TGTGCCAGCAGCCCTTATGACAGGGCAGATACGCAGTATTTT
TRBJ2-7 TRBV28 NA NA CASSPSGIYEQYF TGTGCCAGCAGTCCTTCGGGGATATACGAGCAGTACTTC
TRBJ2-1 TRBV2 NA NA CASSASHSAYNEQFF TGTGCCAGCAGCGCCTCCCATAGCGCCTACAATGAGCAGTTCTTC
TRBJ2-7 TRBV20-1 NA NA CSASRDTHEQYF TGCAGTGCTAGTAGGGACACCCACGAGCAGTACTTC